This TCR beta chain was identified during a study of CD8 T cells in ankylosing spondylitis. Germline V gene lookup returns CDR1 SGHRS and CDR2 YFSETQ. V was pared by 0 bases and J by 8 bases, with 14 bases between. The CDR3 spans 14 residues. The TCR beta libraries were generated through quantitative 5'-RACE incorporating molecular barcodes. TCRdb used MiXCR to reprocess the 5' RACE reads, holding one entry per CDR3 protein. This repertoire shows roughly 150,000 distinct CDR3 sequences, 30% to 40% found once; its top ten account for about 5.5%. Whole-study findings and limits: Ankylosing spondylitis blood appeared to be characterized by a TCR beta motif of eight or nine highly homologous variants. Disease-linked clones bore a CD8+ phenotype, appearing relatively rarely in peripheral blood. Disease-linked clones reportedly showed significant enrichment in matched ankylosing spondylitis synovial fluid.

At least ten counts were recorded for this clonotype. Its antigen is not identified. The V gene is TRBV5-1, the J gene TRBJ1-2; D gene uncertain. Material: synovial fluid, either unsorted or a sorted T cell fraction (not recorded which). The sequence derives from a male donor with ankylosing spondylitis. In nucleotides, the CDR3 is TGCGCCAGCAGCTTGGAGTCCTGGGTTTACGGCTACACCTTC. Amino acid sequence: CASSLESWVYGYTF.